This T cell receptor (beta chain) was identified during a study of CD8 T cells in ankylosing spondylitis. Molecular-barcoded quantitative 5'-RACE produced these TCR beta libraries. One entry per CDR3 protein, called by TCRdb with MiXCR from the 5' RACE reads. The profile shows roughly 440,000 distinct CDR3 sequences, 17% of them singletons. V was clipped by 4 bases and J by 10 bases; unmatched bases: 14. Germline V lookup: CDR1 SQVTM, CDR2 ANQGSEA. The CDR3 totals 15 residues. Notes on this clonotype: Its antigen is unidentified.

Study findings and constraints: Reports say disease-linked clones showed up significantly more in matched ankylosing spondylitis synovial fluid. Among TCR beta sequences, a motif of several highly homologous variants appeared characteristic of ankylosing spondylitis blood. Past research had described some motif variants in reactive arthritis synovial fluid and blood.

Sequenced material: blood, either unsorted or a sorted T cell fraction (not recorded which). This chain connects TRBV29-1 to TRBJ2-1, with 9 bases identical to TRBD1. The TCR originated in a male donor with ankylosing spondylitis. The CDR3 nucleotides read TGCAGCGTTGTCAAACAGGGGGCGATCCCCGGAGAGCAGTTCTTC. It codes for CSVVKQGAIPGEQFF.